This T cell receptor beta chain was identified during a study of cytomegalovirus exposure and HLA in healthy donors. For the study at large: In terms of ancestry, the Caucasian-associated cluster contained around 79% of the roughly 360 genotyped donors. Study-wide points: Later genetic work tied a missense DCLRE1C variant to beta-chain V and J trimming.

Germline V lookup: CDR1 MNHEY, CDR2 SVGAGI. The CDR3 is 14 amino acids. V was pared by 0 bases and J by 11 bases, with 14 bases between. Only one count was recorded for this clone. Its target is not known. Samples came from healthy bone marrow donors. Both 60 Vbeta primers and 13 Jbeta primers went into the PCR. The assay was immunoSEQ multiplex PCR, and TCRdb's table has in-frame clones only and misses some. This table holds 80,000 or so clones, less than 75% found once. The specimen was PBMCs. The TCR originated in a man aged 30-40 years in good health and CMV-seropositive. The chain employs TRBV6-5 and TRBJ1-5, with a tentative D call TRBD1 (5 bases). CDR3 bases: TGTGCCAGCAGTTACTCCAGGGCCGATGGGTCCCAGCATTTT. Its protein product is CASSYSRADGSQHF.